The clone carrying this T cell receptor beta chain appeared a single time. TCRdb's copy holds only in-frame clones and misses some; the assay was immunoSEQ multiplex PCR. There are some 150,000 clones in the sample; approximately 86% occur only once, and approximately 3.5% lies in the top ten. The data originate from a study of blood T cell repertoires in COVID-19. About the study: Material from acute and convalescent COVID-19 was sourced from the United States, Italy and Spain. Nucleic acid was either cDNA or gDNA, and it came from T cells, B-cell-depleted T cells, or PBMCs.

V lost 8 bases and J 0 bases, leaving 10 bases between the germline ends. CDR3 length equals 12 residues. Germline CDR1 is GTSNPN and CDR2 is SVGIG (reference sequence). J is TRBJ1-1 and V is TRBV30, with D maybe TRBD1 (5 bases). The sequence was obtained from a man between 70 and 80 years old with acute or convalescent COVID-19. The sequenced material came from peripheral blood. In nucleotides, the CDR3 is TGTGCCGGGGGAGGTATGAACACTGAAGCTTTCTTT. Encoded protein: CAGGGMNTEAFF.